This T cell receptor beta chain was documented in a study of blood T cell repertoires in COVID-19 (dated by TCRdb to 2018 to 2021). Regarding the complete study: Samples covering the acute and convalescent phases of COVID-19 were provided by collaborators in the United States, Italy and Spain. The prospective study material was composed of cDNA or gDNA derived from T cells, B-cell-depleted T cells, or PBMCs. A freely available public database, intended as a resource for researchers studying the immune response to SARS-CoV-2, is where the repertoires were released. Where HLA class I and class II types were available, the types were taken from metadata supplied by the sample provider, not from assay-based typing. Nearly every sample came with metadata listing a de-identified subject ID, COVID-19 status, age in years and sex. The samples were drawn from the first 160 participants of the ongoing ImmuneRACE study and from 1,254 subjects provided by 6 global collaborators. Subjects who had been exposed to COVID-19, were actively infected with it, or had recovered from it provided the deeply sampled blood TCRbeta repertoires that made up the dataset.

This clone appeared a few times. The specificity of this receptor is unknown. Per-base quality was not reported, and no clone a single base away is much larger than it. The full study reports these points: Clinical and demographic metadata were provided uncurated, with the amount varying by source and participant.

V is clipped by 4 bases and J by 0 bases, and the sequence between their germline boundaries is 8 bases long. The germline V gene sets CDR1 to SGHRS and CDR2 to YFSETQ. The CDR3, cysteine through phenylalanine, is 14 amino acids long. Just CDR3 DNA is preserved here, 42 bases in frame from base 1. The immunoSEQ Assay, a bias-controlled multiplex PCR, was used to amplify TCRbeta CDR3 regions from genomic DNA. Under the source paper's analysis protocol: The number of nucleated cells in each sample was estimated from the amplification of reference gene primers within the assay. To quantify the absolute abundance of each unique TCRbeta CDR3 rearrangement, sequence reads were collapsed and filtered. For each sample, productive Simpson clonality was calculated as the square root of Simpson's diversity index over productive rearrangements. TCRdb took this table from immuneACCESS and kept in-frame rearrangements with V and J called. Such tables lack part of the clones; where checked against another copy, unresolved V genes explain under half of the gap, and the rest is unexplained. Clone size and the V and J calls come from that table; the DNA yielded D and trimming. The sample profile shows fewer than 200,000 clones; roughly nine tenths of them were found once. The ten largest clones add up to approximately 2% of the sample.

Another Seattle source contributed samples from volunteer blood donors who had recovered from COVID-19. Collaborating institutions collected whole blood in K2EDTA tubes following their own protocols. For TCRbeta analysis, collaborators shipped samples in one of three forms: frozen whole blood, isolated PBMCs, or DNA extracted from either of those sample types. This TCR came from a young man who had recovered from COVID-19. The sequence is built from TRBV5-1 and TRBJ1-3, with the D gene call left open. The sample taken for sequencing was peripheral blood. Here the CDR3 is given as CASSEGSSGNTIYF. The DNA sequence is TGCGCCAGCAGCGAAGGGAGCTCTGGAAACACCATATATTTT.